The 25 T cell receptor beta chains given below trace back to one sample, sequenced in a study of blood T cell repertoires in COVID-19. Sequenced by immunoSEQ multiplex PCR; TCRdb stores in-frame clones only, minus some. The sample has about 200,000 clones, 65% to 85% seen once. The sample was PBMCs or T cells enriched from blood (not recorded which). The receptors stem from a woman aged 25-40 years who had been exposed to COVID-19.

J is TRBJ2-7 and V is TRBV30; 7 bases are a match to TRBD1. Losses at the gene ends were 0 bases for V and 1 base for J; bases not matched to a gene: 0. The CDR3 covers 13 residues. Looked up from germline, CDR1 is GTSNPN and CDR2 is SVGIG (reference sequence). CDR3 bases: TGTGCCTGGAGTGTACAGGGGTCCTACGAGCAGTACTTC. It codes for CAWSVQGSYEQYF.

This clone was seen a single time. This chain joins TRBV19 and TRBJ2-5; maybe TRBD1 (6 bases). The germline V and J ends were trimmed by 5 bases and 5 bases, with 15 bases remaining between them. Germline V gene sequence: CDR1 LNHDA, CDR2 SQIVND (reference sequence). The CDR3 runs to 14 residues. CDR3 nucleotide sequence: TGTGCCAGTAGTCCACAGGGTGTCGTGGAGACCCAGTACTTC. Translating gives CASSPQGVVETQYF.

The chain has TRBV4-1 and TRBJ2-1, with 7 bases fitting TRBD1. This CDR3 spans 15 amino acids. The germline gives CDR1 MGHRA, CDR2 YSYEKL. The V segment lost 7 bases and the J segment 6 bases; nucleotides outside the gene matches: 12. CDR3 in amino acids: CASTIQGSSFNEQFF. The CDR3 DNA reads as TGCGCCAGCACAATACAGGGGTCGAGTTTCAATGAGCAGTTCTTC.

The V and J genes are TRBV7-8 and TRBJ1-5, with D uncertain. The CDR3 has 13 residues. Germline CDR1 and CDR2: SGHVS and FQNEAQ. V lost 5 bases and J lost 2, with 7 bases in between. CDR3 residues: CASSPSRNQPQHF. DNA of the CDR3: TGTGCCAGCAGCCCTAGCCGCAATCAGCCCCAGCATTTT. Based on the CDR3 plus reference TRBV7-8 and TRBJ1-5, the full variable domain is GAGVSQSPRYKVAKRGQDVALRCDPISGHVSLFWYQQALGQGPEFLTYFQNEAQLDKSGLPSDRFFAERPEGSVSTLKIQRTQQEDSAVYLCASSPSRNQPQHFGDGTRLSIL.

This chain links TRBV11-2 with TRBJ1-2; D is undetermined. CDR3 size: 14 residues. Germline loops: CDR1 SGHAT, CDR2 FQNNGV. V lost 4 bases to trimming and J lost 5 bases, with 14 bases between them. DNA of the CDR3: TGTGCCAGCAGCTCGATGGCGGCTGGGTATGGCTACACCTTC. This encodes CASSSMAAGYGYTF.

The gene calls are TRBV27 and TRBJ2-6; 8 positions match TRBD1. In germline, CDR1 is MNHEY, CDR2 SMNVEV (reference sequence). The CDR3 is 18 amino acids. Losses at the gene ends were 0 bases for V and 4 bases for J; bases not matched to a gene: 8. CDR3 sequence reads: CASSLSRQGAQGANVLTF. Written as DNA, the CDR3 is TGTGCCAGCAGTTTATCGCGGCAGGGGGCGCAAGGGGCCAACGTCCTGACTTTC.

The CDR3 loop is CASSLLGAVSLGQYF. CDR3 nucleotide sequence: TGTGCCAGCAGCTTATTGGGTGCGGTATCCCTAGGGCAGTACTTC. V and J are TRBV7-2 and TRBJ2-7; no definite D call. Trimming left V 2 bases short and J 9 bases short, with 20 bases between. The CDR3 is 15 amino acids. The V gene's germline CDR1 is SGHTA and CDR2 FQGNSA.

This clone was counted only a few times. CDR3 protein: CASSSTGIAGYTF. The DNA for the CDR3 is TGTGCCAGCAGTTCGACAGGGATTGCTGGCTACACCTTC. The V call is TRBV5-6, the J call TRBJ1-2; 7 bases align to TRBD1. This CDR3 is 13 amino acids long. Trimming took 5 bases from V and 7 from J; bases not matched to a gene: 8. CDR1 is SGHDT, CDR2 YYEEEE, per germline.

CDR3 bases: TGCGCCAGCAGACAGAGCTCCTACGAGCAGTACTTC. Translated, it gives CASRQSSYEQYF. The chain employs TRBV5-1 and TRBJ2-7; D is unresolved. This CDR3 contains 12 residues. Germline V gene data show CDR1 as SGHRS and CDR2 as YFSETQ. V lost 5 bases to trimming and J lost 0 bases, with 6 bases between them.

This sequence joins TRBV2 and TRBJ1-1; D is possibly TRBD1 (6 bases). The V gene lost 6 bases and the J gene lost 1 base, with 9 bases spanning the gap. Germline CDR1 is SNHLY and CDR2 is FYNNEI. The CDR3 runs to 13 residues. The CDR3 region is CASRKGQNTEAFF. DNA for the CDR3: TGTGCCAGCAGGAAGGGACAGAACACTGAAGCTTTCTTT.

Here the CDR3 reads CAWSASGVETQYF. The CDR3 DNA reads as TGTGCCTGGAGTGCTAGCGGGGTGGAGACCCAGTACTTC. The chain has TRBV30 and TRBJ2-5; TRBD2 matches 9 bases. Germline CDR1 and CDR2: GTSNPN and SVGIG (reference sequence). J lost 5 bases, V lost 1 base, and 2 bases had no gene match. CDR3 length equals 13 residues.

This chain connects TRBV5-6 to TRBJ1-6; 9 bases map to TRBD1. The J segment lost 10 bases and the V segment lost 6 bases, leaving 11 bases of the junction unmatched. Germline V gene sequence: CDR1 SGHDT, CDR2 YYEEEE. The CDR3 sequence is 15 residues long. The CDR3 DNA follows: TGTGCCAGCACCAAAACAGGGGGCGATCGGTCACCCCTCCACTTT. Its translation is CASTKTGGDRSPLHF.

In this sample, this clone turned up a few times. The rearrangement uses TRBV10-1 and TRBJ1-1; perhaps TRBD1 as D (5 bases). The V end lost 5 bases, the J end lost 7 bases, and 11 bases lay between the germline ends. The germline V gene has CDR1 WNHNN and CDR2 SYGVQD (reference sequence). The CDR3 totals 12 residues. CDR3 residues: CASSPDRIEAFF. In nucleotides, the CDR3 is TGCGCCAGCAGTCCTGACAGAATTGAAGCTTTCTTT.

The chain joins TRBV5-4 to TRBJ1-2; tentatively, D is TRBD1 (6 bases). Germline loops: CDR1 SGHNT, CDR2 YYREEE (reference sequence). The CDR3 loop spans 15 amino acids. The V and J ends lost 4 bases and 3 bases respectively, with 16 bases between them. CDR3 region: CASSPGQRPYYGYTF. CDR3 sequence (DNA): TGTGCCAGCAGCCCCGGACAGCGACCTTACTATGGCTACACCTTC.

The V and J genes are TRBV20-1 and TRBJ2-5; 7 bases are shared with TRBD1. V dropped 3 bases and J dropped 4; count of bases not matched to a gene: 5. The CDR3 runs to 13 residues. CDR1 DFQATT and CDR2 SNEGSKA come from the germline V gene (reference sequence). The chain's CDR3 is CSASDRVRETQYF. The CDR3 region has the DNA TGCAGTGCTAGTGACAGGGTGAGAGAGACCCAGTACTTC.

The chain carries TRBV5-6 and TRBJ1-1; 7 bases are a match to TRBD1. The CDR3 has 14 amino acids. The germline CDR1 and CDR2 sequences are SGHDT and YYEEEE. V trimming: 4 bases; J trimming: 4 bases; junction bases outside the gene matches: 7. The CDR3 DNA follows: TGTGCCAGCAGCGACGACAGGGATGGCACTGAAGCTTTCTTT. Translated, it gives CASSDDRDGTEAFF.

The chain carries TRBV30 and TRBJ2-6; D is perhaps TRBD2 (5 bases). V lost 3 bases and J 0 bases, leaving 15 bases between the germline ends. Germline CDR1 and CDR2: GTSNPN and SVGIG (reference sequence). The CDR3 has 17 residues. CDR3 region: CAWRSRGIRSGANVLTF. The CDR3 nucleotides are TGTGCCTGGAGGTCTCGGGGAATCCGCTCTGGGGCCAACGTCCTGACTTTC.

The CDR3 region has the DNA TGTGCCAGCAGTGAAGAGGCTGAGCTTACCAGGGTGTACGAGCAGTACTTC. Protein sequence: CASSEEAELTRVYEQYF. The chain recombines TRBV6-1 with TRBJ2-7; TRBD1 might be the D (5 bases). CDR1 MNHNS and CDR2 SASEGT come from the germline V gene. V lost 1 base and J 4 bases, leaving 20 bases between the germline ends. The CDR3 has 17 amino acids.

The CDR3 sequence is CASSQDPLPGYEQYF. CDR3 sequence (DNA): TGTGCCAGCAGCCAAGATCCCCTCCCGGGATACGAGCAGTACTTC. This rearrangement joins TRBV3-1 (or the pseudogene TRBV3-2) to TRBJ2-7; a weak D match, TRBD2 (5 bases). This CDR3 region has 15 residues. V lost 0 bases to trimming and J lost 4 bases, with 13 bases between them. In germline, CDR1 is LGHDT, CDR2 YNNKEL (reference sequence).

The CDR3 DNA reads TGTGCCAGCAGCTTGGCCCAGAATGAGTACTTC. Its translation is CASSLAQNEYF. The gene calls are TRBV5-8 and TRBJ2-7; D is unresolved. Germline assignment: CDR1 SGHTS and CDR2 YDEGEE. The CDR3 is 11 amino acids. Trimming removed 0 bases at V and 11 bases at J, with 9 bases between.

The chain is built from TRBV7-2 and TRBJ2-1, with D uncertain. This CDR3 spans 11 amino acids. The germline V and J ends were trimmed by 6 bases and 10 bases, with 10 bases remaining between them. Germline V lookup: CDR1 SGHTA, CDR2 FQGNSA. The DNA for the CDR3 is TGTGCCAGCAGGCCGGCTAGGGAGCAGTTCTTC. It encodes CASRPAREQFF. Full variable domain (rest looked up from reference TRBV7-2 and TRBJ2-1): GAGVSQSPSNKVTEKGKDVELRCDPISGHTALYWYRQSLGQGLEFLIYFQGNSAPDKSGLPSDRFSAERTGGSVSTLTIQRTQQEDSAVYLCASRPAREQFFGPGTRLTVL.

The chain recombines TRBV19 with TRBJ1-1; D is possibly TRBD1 (5 bases). This CDR3 region has 14 residues. Trimming left V 5 bases short and J 6 bases short, with 16 bases between. The germline CDR1 and CDR2 sequences are LNHDA and SQIVND (reference sequence). DNA of the CDR3: TGTGCCAGTAGTTCGGGGGGAGGAGGCGCTGAAGCTTTCTTT. Its protein is CASSSGGGGAEAFF.

The rearrangement joins TRBV7-9 to TRBJ1-2; D may be TRBD1 (6 bases). This CDR3 has 15 amino acids. V was trimmed by 1 base and J by 6 bases, leaving 15 bases between them. Germline V gives CDR1 SEHNR, CDR2 FQNEAQ (reference sequence). The CDR3 sequence is CASSLEGGSRNGYTF. CDR3 DNA sequence: TGTGCCAGCAGCTTAGAAGGGGGTTCTAGGAATGGCTACACCTTC.

The chain has TRBV7-6 and TRBJ1-3; 11 positions agree with TRBD1. The CDR3 extends over 16 amino acids. The V and J ends lost 3 bases and 4 bases, in that order; junction bases with no gene match: 5. CDR1 and CDR2 (germline): SGHVS, FNYEAQ. The CDR3 bases are TGTGCCAGCAGCTTGGACAGGGGGCTTCGGGGAAACACCATATATTTT. It encodes CASSLDRGLRGNTIYF.

The chain uses TRBV7-9 and TRBJ2-7; D is perhaps TRBD2 (6 bases). The CDR3 sequence is 14 residues long. The V end was cut by 3 bases, the J end by 3 bases, with 12 bases between. The germline V gene has CDR1 SEHNR and CDR2 FQNEAQ (reference sequence). CDR3 coding DNA: TGTGCCAGCAGCTTGGCGGGGCTCAACTACGAGCAGTACTTC. This encodes CASSLAGLNYEQYF.